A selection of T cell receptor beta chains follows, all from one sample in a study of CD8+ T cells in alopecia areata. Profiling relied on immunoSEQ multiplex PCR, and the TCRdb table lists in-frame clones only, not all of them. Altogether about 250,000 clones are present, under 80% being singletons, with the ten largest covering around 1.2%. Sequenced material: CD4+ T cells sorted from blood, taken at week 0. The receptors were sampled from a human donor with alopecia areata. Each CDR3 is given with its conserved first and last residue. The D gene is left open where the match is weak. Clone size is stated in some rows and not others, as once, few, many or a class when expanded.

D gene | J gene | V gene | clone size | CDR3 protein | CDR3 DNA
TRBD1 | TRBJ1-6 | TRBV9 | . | CASSVDGQGDSPLHF | TGTGCCAGCAGCGTAGACGGACAGGGGGACTCACCCCTCCACTTT
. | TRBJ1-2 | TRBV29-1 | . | CSVERTNGYTF | TGCAGCGTTGAAAGGACAAATGGCTACACCTTC
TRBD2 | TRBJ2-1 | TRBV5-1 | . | CASSKSGGHNEQFF | TGCGCCAGCAGCAAAAGCGGGGGGCACAATGAGCAGTTCTTC
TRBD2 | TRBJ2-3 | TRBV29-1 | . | CSGTRQRGLTDTQYF | TGCAGCGGTACGAGGCAGCGGGGGCTCACAGATACGCAGTATTTT
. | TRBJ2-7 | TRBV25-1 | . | CASSESGSSYEQYF | TGTGCCAGCAGTGAGTCGGGGAGCTCCTACGAGCAGTACTTC
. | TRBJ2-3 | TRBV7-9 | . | CASSLQSTDTQYF | TGTGCCAGCAGCCTACAGAGCACAGATACGCAGTATTTT
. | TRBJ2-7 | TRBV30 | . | CAWSVLFYEQYF | TGTGCCTGGAGTGTACTCTTCTACGAGCAGTACTTC
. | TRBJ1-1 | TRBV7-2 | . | CASSLSTSVPEAFF | TGTGCCAGCAGCTTATCCACATCTGTTCCTGAAGCTTTCTTT
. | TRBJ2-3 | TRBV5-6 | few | CASSLEAATDTQYF | TGTGCCAGCAGCTTGGAGGCAGCCACAGATACGCAGTATTTT
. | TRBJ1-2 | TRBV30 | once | CAWSSGAGYTF | TGTGCCTGGAGTTCAGGGGCCGGCTACACCTTC
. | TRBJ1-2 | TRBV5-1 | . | CASSLDGPYGYTF | TGCGCCAGCAGCTTGGACGGACCCTATGGCTACACCTTC
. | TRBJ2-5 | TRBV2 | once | CASMKSSDYQETQYF | TGTGCCAGCATGAAGAGTAGTGACTACCAAGAGACCCAGTACTTC
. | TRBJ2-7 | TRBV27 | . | CASSLTHVMGEQYF | TGTGCCAGCAGTTTAACCCACGTCATGGGTGAGCAGTACTTC
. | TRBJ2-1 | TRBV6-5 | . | CASSNHGTYNEQFF | TGTGCCAGCAGTAACCACGGGACTTACAATGAGCAGTTCTTC
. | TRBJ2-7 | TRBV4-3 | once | CASSQQLAYEQYF | TGCGCCAGCAGCCAACAGTTAGCCTACGAGCAGTACTTC
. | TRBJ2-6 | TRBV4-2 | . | CASSQEGAGANVLTF | TGTGCCAGCAGCCAAGAAGGGGCTGGGGCCAACGTCCTGACTTTC
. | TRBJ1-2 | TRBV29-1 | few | CSVENRNYGYTF | TGCAGCGTTGAAAACAGGAACTATGGCTACACCTTC
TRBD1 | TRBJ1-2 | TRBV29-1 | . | CSGAQGDYGYTF | TGCAGCGGGGCCCAGGGGGACTATGGCTACACCTTC
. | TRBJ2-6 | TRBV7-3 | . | CASSYDSGANVLTF | TGTGCCAGCAGCTACGACTCTGGGGCCAACGTCCTGACTTTC
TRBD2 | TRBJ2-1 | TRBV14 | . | CASSQVRGLTYNEQFF | TGTGCCAGCAGCCAAGTCCGGGGACTAACCTACAATGAGCAGTTCTTC
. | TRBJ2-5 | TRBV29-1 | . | CSVVRQLQETQYF | TGCAGCGTCGTCCGACAGCTACAAGAGACCCAGTACTTC
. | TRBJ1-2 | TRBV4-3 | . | CASSQEPGYGYTF | TGCGCCAGCAGCCAAGAACCGGGCTATGGCTACACCTTC
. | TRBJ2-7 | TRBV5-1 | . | CASSLVHDNEQYF | TGCGCCAGCAGCTTGGTCCATGATAACGAGCAGTACTTC
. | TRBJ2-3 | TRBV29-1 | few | CSVPVGGTDTQYF | TGCAGCGTTCCGGTTGGGGGAACAGATACGCAGTATTTT
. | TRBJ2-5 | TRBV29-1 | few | CSVEVRGGETQYF | TGCAGCGTTGAAGTTCGCGGGGGCGAGACCCAGTACTTC
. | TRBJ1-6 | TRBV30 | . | CAWSTDRETSPLHF | TGTGCCTGGAGCACCGACAGAGAGACTTCACCCCTCCACTTT
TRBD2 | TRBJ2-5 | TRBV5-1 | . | CASSLGTSRETQYF | TGCGCCAGCAGCTTGGGGACTAGTCGGGAGACCCAGTACTTC
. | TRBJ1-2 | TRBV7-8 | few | CASSPREGSNGYTF | TGTGCCAGCAGCCCGCGTGAGGGAAGTAATGGCTACACCTTC